This T cell receptor beta chain was documented in a study of OX40 agonist ivuxolimab in advanced cancers. Study background: Hepatocellular carcinoma, melanoma, renal cell or head and neck cancer occurred in dose-escalation patients. Study conclusions and caveats: Among some nonresponders, normalized T-cell clonal expansion was also low. The study found that CD8+ T cells averaged more expanded clones than CD4+.

V was shortened by 5 bases and J by 8 bases, with 16 bases between the two germline ends. In germline, CDR1 is MNHEY, CDR2 SVGAGI. The CDR3 runs to 14 residues. Sequencing used immunoSEQ multiplex PCR; TCRdb keeps in-frame clones, though not all of them. The data show 60,000 or so clones, 75% to 85% seen once. Remarks on this clone: No antigen is known for it.

The chain employs TRBV6-5 and TRBJ2-1; a weak D match, TRBD1 (6 bases). Source: CD4+ or CD8+ T cells sorted from blood, taken in a trial of the OX40 agonist ivuxolimab. This TCR came from an adult with an advanced solid tumor such as melanoma, head and neck, liver or kidney cancer. This chain's CDR3 is CASSDTGSGDEQFF. The CDR3 nucleotides read TGTGCCAGCAGTGATACAGGGAGTGGGGATGAGCAGTTCTTC.